Listed below are T cell receptor beta chains from one sample, sequenced in a study of blood T cell repertoires in COVID-19. TCRdb's table, derived via immunoSEQ multiplex PCR, lists solely in-frame clones and lacks some. This sample carries about 370,000 clones, approximately 92% of them seen once, and the ten largest clones take 1%. The material sequenced was PBMCs or T cells enriched from blood (not recorded which). Receptors were obtained from a man younger than 35 who had recovered from COVID-19. Each CDR3 is given with its conserved first and last residue. The order of the fields is V gene, J gene, CDR3 protein.

v_call: TRBV28; j_call: TRBJ2-7; cdr3_aa: CASSSPWEATYEQYF
v_call: TRBV6-4; j_call: TRBJ2-2; cdr3_aa: CASSAGLKLNTGELFF
v_call: TRBV18; j_call: TRBJ2-7; cdr3_aa: CASSAGPSYEQYF
v_call: TRBV25-1; j_call: TRBJ1-6; cdr3_aa: CASTPTGAYNSPLHF
v_call: TRBV11-3; j_call: TRBJ1-3; cdr3_aa: CASSLDSFSGNTIYF
v_call: TRBV7-9; j_call: TRBJ1-6; cdr3_aa: CASSLSPGGSPLHF
v_call: TRBV5-1; j_call: TRBJ2-2; cdr3_aa: CASSESGSVGELFF
v_call: TRBV3-1/TRBV3-2; j_call: TRBJ2-3; cdr3_aa: CASSQDRGTTDTQYF
v_call: TRBV6-2/TRBV6-3; j_call: TRBJ2-5; cdr3_aa: CASSPIGALGETQYF
v_call: TRBV3-1/TRBV3-2; j_call: TRBJ2-2; cdr3_aa: CASSQALWGQGNTGELFF
v_call: TRBV6-5; j_call: TRBJ1-1; cdr3_aa: CASTPRGGGGEAFF
v_call: TRBV10-3; j_call: TRBJ1-5; cdr3_aa: CAISESGGPNQPQHF
v_call: TRBV6-2/TRBV6-3; j_call: TRBJ2-3; cdr3_aa: CASSYFRDTQYF
v_call: TRBV12-5; j_call: TRBJ1-1; cdr3_aa: CASGLAQGVVVEAFF
v_call: TRBV5-1; j_call: TRBJ2-7; cdr3_aa: CASSLASTGEQYF
v_call: TRBV7-3; j_call: TRBJ1-1; cdr3_aa: CASRPRGLRSAFF
v_call: TRBV5-8; j_call: TRBJ1-3; cdr3_aa: CASSLFGEPGNTIYF
v_call: TRBV4-3; j_call: TRBJ2-3; cdr3_aa: CASSQPWDICTDTQYF
v_call: TRBV14; j_call: TRBJ1-2; cdr3_aa: CASSRQVSGYGYTF
v_call: TRBV24-1; j_call: TRBJ1-1; cdr3_aa: CATSDPRGGMETFF
v_call: TRBV5-6; j_call: TRBJ1-2; cdr3_aa: CASSDTGGNGYTF
v_call: TRBV5-1; j_call: TRBJ1-6; cdr3_aa: CASSLAPGAYNSPLHF
v_call: TRBV19; j_call: TRBJ1-1; cdr3_aa: CATDDRGTEAFF
v_call: TRBV5-1; j_call: TRBJ2-7; cdr3_aa: CASSLGSGGYEQYF
v_call: TRBV3-1/TRBV3-2; j_call: TRBJ2-3; cdr3_aa: CASSQEASGYTDTQYF
v_call: TRBV4-2; j_call: TRBJ2-5; cdr3_aa: CASSQGQETQYF
v_call: TRBV12-5; j_call: TRBJ1-1; cdr3_aa: CASATGQGASEAFF
v_call: TRBV19; j_call: TRBJ2-7; cdr3_aa: CASSILPGSLAYEQYF
v_call: TRBV27; j_call: TRBJ1-1; cdr3_aa: CATMPAGRLNTEAFF
v_call: TRBV21-1; j_call: TRBJ1-5; cdr3_aa: CASRTLTLTGGYAPQHF
v_call: TRBV19; j_call: TRBJ1-4; cdr3_aa: CASSAFLETGGTDREKLFF
v_call: TRBV18; j_call: TRBJ2-3; cdr3_aa: CASSPGSEDTQYF
v_call: TRBV4-1; j_call: TRBJ2-1; cdr3_aa: CASSQDLRLAGYNEQFF
v_call: TRBV5-1; j_call: TRBJ2-1; cdr3_aa: CASSSSGSYNEQFF
v_call: TRBV28; j_call: TRBJ2-1; cdr3_aa: CASSSTDRGFYNEQFF
v_call: TRBV6-5; j_call: TRBJ1-6; cdr3_aa: CASTLNTGALMTLHF
v_call: TRBV27; j_call: TRBJ1-6; cdr3_aa: CASSLEDSNSPLHF
v_call: TRBV5-8; j_call: TRBJ1-2; cdr3_aa: CASSLTGFYGYTF
v_call: TRBV4-1; j_call: TRBJ1-1; cdr3_aa: CASSQDLVGQGRVF
v_call: TRBV27; j_call: TRBJ2-6; cdr3_aa: CASSLWFGTGDLGANVLTF
v_call: TRBV12-3/TRBV12-4; j_call: TRBJ1-6; cdr3_aa: CASSLHTDSPLHF
v_call: TRBV7-9; j_call: TRBJ2-7; cdr3_aa: CASSLEVREGLEQYF
v_call: TRBV7-6; j_call: TRBJ2-7; cdr3_aa: CASSLVEGSSYEQYF
v_call: TRBV18; j_call: TRBJ2-5; cdr3_aa: CASSPWSEETQYF
v_call: TRBV28; j_call: TRBJ1-1; cdr3_aa: CASSFRQGPEAFF
v_call: TRBV5-5; j_call: TRBJ1-1; cdr3_aa: CASSFNARNTEAFF
v_call: TRBV5-1; j_call: TRBJ1-2; cdr3_aa: CASSFPLWTGQNYGYTF
v_call: TRBV10-3; j_call: TRBJ2-3; cdr3_aa: CAIRRELSATDTQYF
v_call: TRBV10-3; j_call: TRBJ1-5; cdr3_aa: CAISETGPSNQPQHF
v_call: TRBV5-4; j_call: TRBJ1-2; cdr3_aa: CASSLLVLGSYGYTF
v_call: TRBV7-9; j_call: TRBJ1-2; cdr3_aa: CASSLNWPLF
v_call: TRBV15; j_call: TRBJ2-1; cdr3_aa: CATSRETRSSSGEQFF
v_call: TRBV7-2; j_call: TRBJ1-2; cdr3_aa: CASSSLTQGWGYTF
v_call: TRBV3-1/TRBV3-2; j_call: TRBJ2-7; cdr3_aa: CASSPSSGGNHEQYF
v_call: TRBV7-9; j_call: TRBJ1-2; cdr3_aa: CASSLMGQGDYGYTF
v_call: TRBV7-9; j_call: TRBJ1-1; cdr3_aa: CASSLWTVEVAFF
v_call: TRBV28; j_call: TRBJ2-1; cdr3_aa: CASSLFRGANEQFF